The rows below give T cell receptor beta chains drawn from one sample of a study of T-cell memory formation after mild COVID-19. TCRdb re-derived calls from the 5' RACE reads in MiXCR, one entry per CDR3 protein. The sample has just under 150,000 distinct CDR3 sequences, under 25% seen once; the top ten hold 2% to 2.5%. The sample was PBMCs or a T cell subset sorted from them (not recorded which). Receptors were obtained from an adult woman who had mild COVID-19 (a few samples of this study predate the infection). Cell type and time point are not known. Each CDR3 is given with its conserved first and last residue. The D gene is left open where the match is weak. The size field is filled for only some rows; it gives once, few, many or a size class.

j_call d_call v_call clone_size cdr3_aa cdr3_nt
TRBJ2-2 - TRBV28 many CASFYSGLLNTGELFF TGTGCCAGTTTTTACTCCGGGCTACTCAACACCGGGGAGCTGTTTTTT
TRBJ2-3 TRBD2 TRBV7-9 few CASSKTSGSTDTQYF TGTGCCAGCAGTAAGACTAGCGGGAGCACAGATACGCAGTATTTT
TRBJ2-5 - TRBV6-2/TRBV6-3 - CASRSRKETQYF TGTGCCAGCAGATCAAGGAAAGAGACCCAGTACTTC
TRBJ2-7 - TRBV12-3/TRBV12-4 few CASSPRVGYEQYF TGTGCCAGCAGTCCCAGGGTCGGCTACGAGCAGTACTTC
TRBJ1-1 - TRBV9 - CASSVDPGANTEAFF TGTGCCAGCAGCGTAGACCCGGGGGCCAACACTGAAGCTTTCTTT
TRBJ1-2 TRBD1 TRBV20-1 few CSARAGQGNGYTF TGCAGTGCTAGAGCGGGACAGGGTAATGGCTACACCTTC
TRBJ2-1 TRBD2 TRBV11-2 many CASGIAGGPGNEQFF TGTGCCAGCGGAATAGCGGGAGGGCCGGGAAATGAGCAGTTCTTC
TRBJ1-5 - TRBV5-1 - CASSLYGDSNQPQHF TGCGCCAGCAGCTTGTATGGAGATAGCAATCAGCCCCAGCATTTT
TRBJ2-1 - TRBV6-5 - CASSSMGYEQFF TGTGCCAGCAGTTCAATGGGATATGAGCAGTTCTTC
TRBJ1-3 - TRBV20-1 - CSARGGGFRNTIYF TGCAGTGCTAGGGGAGGGGGTTTCCGGAACACCATATATTTT
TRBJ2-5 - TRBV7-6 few CASSVNTPGTQYF TGTGCCAGCAGCGTTAACACCCCCGGAACCCAGTACTTC
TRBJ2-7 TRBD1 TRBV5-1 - CASSRIQGGSYEQYF TGCGCCAGCAGCAGAATACAGGGGGGCTCCTACGAGCAGTACTTC
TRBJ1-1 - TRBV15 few CATSRGPKTEAFF TGTGCCACCTCTAGGGGTCCGAAAACTGAAGCTTTCTTT
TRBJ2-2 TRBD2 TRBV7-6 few CASSPRTSATGELFF TGTGCCAGCAGCCCGCGGACTAGTGCCACCGGGGAGCTGTTTTTT
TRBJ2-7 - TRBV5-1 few CASSSPLRARYEQYF TGCGCCAGCAGCTCCCCTCTCCGCGCCCGCTACGAGCAGTACTTC
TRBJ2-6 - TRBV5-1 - CASSLWASGANVLTF TGCGCCAGCAGCTTGTGGGCCTCTGGGGCCAACGTCCTGACTTTC
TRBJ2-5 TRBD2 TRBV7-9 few CASSFIAGVTQETQYF TGTGCCAGCAGCTTCATAGCGGGAGTCACCCAAGAGACCCAGTACTTC
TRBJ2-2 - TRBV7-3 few CASSFGAVGTGELFF TGTGCCAGCAGCTTTGGAGCGGTCGGCACCGGGGAGCTGTTTTTT
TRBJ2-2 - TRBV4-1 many CASSQGGQITGELFF TGCGCCAGCAGCCAAGGCGGGCAAATCACCGGGGAGCTGTTTTTT
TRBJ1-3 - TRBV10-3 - CAIRTNIGNTIYF TGTGCCATCAGAACAAATATTGGAAACACCATATATTTT
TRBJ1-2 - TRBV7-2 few CASSLALVRRANYGYTF TGTGCCAGCAGCTTAGCACTTGTCAGGAGAGCTAACTATGGCTACACCTTC
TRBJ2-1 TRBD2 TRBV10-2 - CASKISGGAVVWAYNEQFF TGCGCCAGCAAAATTAGCGGGGGGGCGGTTGTGTGGGCCTACAATGAGCAGTTCTTC
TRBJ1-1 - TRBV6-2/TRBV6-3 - CASSYLRTNTEAFF TGTGCCAGCAGTTACCTTCGCACGAACACTGAAGCTTTCTTT
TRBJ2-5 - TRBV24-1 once CATSDPRTDIQETQYF TGTGCCACCAGTGACCCAAGGACTGATATTCAAGAGACCCAGTACTTC
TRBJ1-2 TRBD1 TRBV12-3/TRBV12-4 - CASTRTGEGRAHGYTF TGTGCCAGCACCCGGACAGGGGAAGGGCGGGCCCATGGCTACACCTTC
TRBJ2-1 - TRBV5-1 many CASSFRGTDNEQFF TGCGCCAGCAGCTTCAGGGGTACGGACAATGAGCAGTTCTTC
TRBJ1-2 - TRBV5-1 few CASSSQPNYGYTF TGCGCCAGCAGCTCACAGCCTAACTATGGCTACACCTTC
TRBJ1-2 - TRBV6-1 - CASREGANNYGYTF TGTGCCAGCAGAGAGGGTGCAAATAACTATGGCTACACCTTC
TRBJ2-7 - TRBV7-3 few CASSLNRGFEQYF TGTGCCAGCAGCTTAAATCGAGGGTTCGAGCAGTACTTC
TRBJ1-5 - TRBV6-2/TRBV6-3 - CASSPLWDLYSNQPQHF TGTGCCAGCAGCCCCTTGTGGGACCTCTATAGCAATCAGCCCCAGCATTTT
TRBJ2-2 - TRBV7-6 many CASRPSATGELFF TGTGCCAGCCGACCTAGCGCCACCGGGGAGCTGTTTTTT
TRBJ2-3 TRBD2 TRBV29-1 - CSVESLAGSTDTQYF TGCAGCGTAGAAAGTCTAGCGGGGAGCACAGATACGCAGTATTTT
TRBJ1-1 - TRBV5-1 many CASSTLPGRNTEAFF TGCGCCAGCAGCACGCTACCGGGACGGAACACTGAAGCTTTCTTT
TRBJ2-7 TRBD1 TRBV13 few CASSLGGRSTAGGDSSYEQYF TGTGCCAGCAGCTTAGGGGGCCGCTCCACCGCAGGGGGTGATAGCTCCTACGAGCAGTACTTC
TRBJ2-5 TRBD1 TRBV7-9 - CASSIGQGMETQYF TGTGCCAGCAGCATCGGACAGGGGATGGAGACCCAGTACTTC